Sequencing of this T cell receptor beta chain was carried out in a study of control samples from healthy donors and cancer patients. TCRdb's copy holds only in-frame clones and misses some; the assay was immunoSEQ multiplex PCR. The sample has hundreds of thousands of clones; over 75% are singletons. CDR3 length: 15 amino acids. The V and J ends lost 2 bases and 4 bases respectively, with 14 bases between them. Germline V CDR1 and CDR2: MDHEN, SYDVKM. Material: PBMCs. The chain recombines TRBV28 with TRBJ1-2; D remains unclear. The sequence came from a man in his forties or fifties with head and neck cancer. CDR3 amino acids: CASSLRPRTGYGYTF. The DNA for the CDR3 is TGTGCCAGCAGTTTACGGCCCAGAACCGGCTATGGCTACACCTTC.